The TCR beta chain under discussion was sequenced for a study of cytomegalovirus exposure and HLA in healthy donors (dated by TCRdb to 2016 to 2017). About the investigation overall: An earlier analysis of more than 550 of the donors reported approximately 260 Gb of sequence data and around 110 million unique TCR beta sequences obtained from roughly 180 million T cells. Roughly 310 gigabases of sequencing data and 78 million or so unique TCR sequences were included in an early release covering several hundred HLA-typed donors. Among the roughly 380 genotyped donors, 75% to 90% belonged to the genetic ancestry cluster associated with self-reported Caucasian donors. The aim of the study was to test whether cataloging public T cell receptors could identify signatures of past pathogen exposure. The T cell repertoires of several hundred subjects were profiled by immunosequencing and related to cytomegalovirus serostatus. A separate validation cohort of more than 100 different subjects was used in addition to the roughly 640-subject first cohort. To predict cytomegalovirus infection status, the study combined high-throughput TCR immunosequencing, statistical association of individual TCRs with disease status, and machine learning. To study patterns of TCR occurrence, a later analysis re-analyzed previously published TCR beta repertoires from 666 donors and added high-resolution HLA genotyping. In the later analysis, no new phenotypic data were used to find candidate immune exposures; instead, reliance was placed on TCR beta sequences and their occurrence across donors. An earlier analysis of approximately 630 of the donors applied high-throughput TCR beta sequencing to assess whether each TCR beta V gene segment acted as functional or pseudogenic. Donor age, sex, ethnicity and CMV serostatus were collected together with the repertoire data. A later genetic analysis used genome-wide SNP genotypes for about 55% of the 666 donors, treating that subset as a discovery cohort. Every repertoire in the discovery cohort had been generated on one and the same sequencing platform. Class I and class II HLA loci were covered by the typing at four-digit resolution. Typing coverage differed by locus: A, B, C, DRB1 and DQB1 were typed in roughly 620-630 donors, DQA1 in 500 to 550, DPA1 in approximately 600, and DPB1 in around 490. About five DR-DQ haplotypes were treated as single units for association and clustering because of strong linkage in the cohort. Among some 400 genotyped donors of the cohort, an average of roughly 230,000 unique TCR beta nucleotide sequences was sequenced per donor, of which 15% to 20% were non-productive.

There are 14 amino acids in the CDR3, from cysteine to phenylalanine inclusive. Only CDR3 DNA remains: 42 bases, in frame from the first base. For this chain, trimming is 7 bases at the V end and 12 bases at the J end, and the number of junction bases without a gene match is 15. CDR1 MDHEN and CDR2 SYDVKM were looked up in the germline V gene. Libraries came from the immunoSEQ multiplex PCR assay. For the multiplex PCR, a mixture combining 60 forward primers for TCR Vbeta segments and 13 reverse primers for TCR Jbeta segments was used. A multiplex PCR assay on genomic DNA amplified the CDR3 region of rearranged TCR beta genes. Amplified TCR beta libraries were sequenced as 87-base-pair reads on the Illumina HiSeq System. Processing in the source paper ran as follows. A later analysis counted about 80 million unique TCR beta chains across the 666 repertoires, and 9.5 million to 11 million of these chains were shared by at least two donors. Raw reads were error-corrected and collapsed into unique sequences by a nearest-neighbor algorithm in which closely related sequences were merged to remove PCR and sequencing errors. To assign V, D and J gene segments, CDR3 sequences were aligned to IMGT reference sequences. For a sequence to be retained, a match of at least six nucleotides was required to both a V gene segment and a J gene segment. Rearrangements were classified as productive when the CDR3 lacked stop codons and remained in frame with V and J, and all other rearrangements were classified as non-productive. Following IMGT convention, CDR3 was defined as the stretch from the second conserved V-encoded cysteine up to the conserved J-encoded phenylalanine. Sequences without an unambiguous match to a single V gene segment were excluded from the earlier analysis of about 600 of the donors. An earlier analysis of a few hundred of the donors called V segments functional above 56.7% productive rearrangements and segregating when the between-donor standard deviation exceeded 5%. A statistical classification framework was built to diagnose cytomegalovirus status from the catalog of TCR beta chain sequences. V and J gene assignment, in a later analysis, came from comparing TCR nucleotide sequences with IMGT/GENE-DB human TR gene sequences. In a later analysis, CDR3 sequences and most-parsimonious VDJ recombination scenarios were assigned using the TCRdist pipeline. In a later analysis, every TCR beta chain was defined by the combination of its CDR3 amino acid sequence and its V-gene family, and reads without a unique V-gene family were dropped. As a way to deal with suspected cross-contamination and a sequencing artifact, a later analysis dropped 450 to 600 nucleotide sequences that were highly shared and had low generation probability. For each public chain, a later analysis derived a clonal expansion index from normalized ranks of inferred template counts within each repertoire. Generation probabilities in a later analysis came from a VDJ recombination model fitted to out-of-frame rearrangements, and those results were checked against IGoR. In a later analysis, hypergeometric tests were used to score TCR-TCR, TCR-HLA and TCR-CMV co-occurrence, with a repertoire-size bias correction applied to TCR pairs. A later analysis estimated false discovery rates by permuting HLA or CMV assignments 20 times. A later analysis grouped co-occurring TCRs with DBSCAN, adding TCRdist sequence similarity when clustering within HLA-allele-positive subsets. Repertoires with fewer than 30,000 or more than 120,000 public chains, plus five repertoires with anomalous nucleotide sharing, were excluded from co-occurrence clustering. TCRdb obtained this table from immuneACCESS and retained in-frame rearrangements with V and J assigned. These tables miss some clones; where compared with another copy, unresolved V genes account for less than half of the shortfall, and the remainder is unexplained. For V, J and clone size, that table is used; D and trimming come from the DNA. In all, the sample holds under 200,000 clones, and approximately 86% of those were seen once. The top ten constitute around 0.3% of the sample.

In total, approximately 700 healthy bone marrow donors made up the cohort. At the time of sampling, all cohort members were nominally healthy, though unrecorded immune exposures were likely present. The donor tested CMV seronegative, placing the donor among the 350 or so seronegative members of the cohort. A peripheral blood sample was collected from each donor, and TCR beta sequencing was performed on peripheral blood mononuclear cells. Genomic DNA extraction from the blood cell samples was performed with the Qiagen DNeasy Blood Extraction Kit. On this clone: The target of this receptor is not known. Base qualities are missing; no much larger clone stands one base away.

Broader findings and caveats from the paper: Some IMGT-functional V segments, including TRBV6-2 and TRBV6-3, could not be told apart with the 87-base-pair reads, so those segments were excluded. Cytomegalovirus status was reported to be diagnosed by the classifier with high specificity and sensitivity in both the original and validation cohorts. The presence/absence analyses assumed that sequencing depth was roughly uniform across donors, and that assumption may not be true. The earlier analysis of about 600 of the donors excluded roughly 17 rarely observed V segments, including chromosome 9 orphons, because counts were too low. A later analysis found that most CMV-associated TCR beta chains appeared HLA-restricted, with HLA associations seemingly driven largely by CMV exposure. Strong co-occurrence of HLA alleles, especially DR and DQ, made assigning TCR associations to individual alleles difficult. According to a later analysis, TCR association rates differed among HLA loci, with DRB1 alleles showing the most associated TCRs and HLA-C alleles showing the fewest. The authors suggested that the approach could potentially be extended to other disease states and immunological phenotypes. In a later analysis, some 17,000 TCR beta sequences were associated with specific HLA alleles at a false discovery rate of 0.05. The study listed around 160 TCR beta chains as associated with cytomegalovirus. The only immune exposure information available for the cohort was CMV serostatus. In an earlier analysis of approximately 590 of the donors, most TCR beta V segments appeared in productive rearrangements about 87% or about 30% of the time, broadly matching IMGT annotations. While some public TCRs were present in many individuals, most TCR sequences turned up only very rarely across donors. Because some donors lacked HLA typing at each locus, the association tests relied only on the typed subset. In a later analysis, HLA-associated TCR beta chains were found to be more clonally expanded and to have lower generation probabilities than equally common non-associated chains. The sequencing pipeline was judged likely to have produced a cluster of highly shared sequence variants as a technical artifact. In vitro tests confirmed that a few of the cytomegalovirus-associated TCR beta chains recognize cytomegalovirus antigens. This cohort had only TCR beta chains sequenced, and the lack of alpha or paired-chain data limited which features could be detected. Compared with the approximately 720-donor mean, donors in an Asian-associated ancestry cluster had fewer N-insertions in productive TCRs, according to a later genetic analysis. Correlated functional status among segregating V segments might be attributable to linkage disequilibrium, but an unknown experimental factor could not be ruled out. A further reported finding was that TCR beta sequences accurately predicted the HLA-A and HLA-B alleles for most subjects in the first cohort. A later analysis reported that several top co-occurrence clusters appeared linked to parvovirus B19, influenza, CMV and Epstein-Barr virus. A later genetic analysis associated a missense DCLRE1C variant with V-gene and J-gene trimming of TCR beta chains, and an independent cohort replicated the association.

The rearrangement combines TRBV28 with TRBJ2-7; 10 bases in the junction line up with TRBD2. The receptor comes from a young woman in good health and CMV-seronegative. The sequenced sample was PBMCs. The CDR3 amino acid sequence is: CASKKYSSGSRGYF. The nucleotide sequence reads TGTGCCAGCAAGAAGTATTCTAGCGGGAGTAGGGGGTACTTC. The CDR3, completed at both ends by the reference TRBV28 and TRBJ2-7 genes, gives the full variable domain DVKVTQSSRYLVKRTGEKVFLECVQDMDHENMFWYRQDPGLGLRLIYFSYDVKMKEKGDIPEGYSVSREKKERFSLILESASTNQTSMYLCASKKYSSGSRGYFGPGTRLTVT.